The entry below gives a single T cell receptor (beta chain) sequence along with its context. Its antigen is still unknown. Base qualities are not provided; no much larger clone lies one nucleotide away. V sheds 10 bases and J sheds 4 bases, leaving 5 bases between their ends. CDR1 and CDR2 are drawn from the germline V gene (reference sequence): LNHDA, SQIVND. From the cysteine up to the phenylalanine, the CDR3 has a length of 10 residues. Only CDR3 DNA is held: 30 bases, read in frame from base 1. This specimen comes from a study of cytomegalovirus exposure and HLA in healthy donors (dated by TCRdb to between 2016 and 2019). In terms of the full investigation: In an earlier analysis of 550 to 750 of the donors, 276 Gb of sequence data and 117 million unique TCR beta sequences from about 190 million T cells were reported. All discovery cohort repertoires had been generated on a single sequencing platform. In an earlier analysis of roughly 600 of the donors, high-throughput TCR beta sequencing was used to judge whether each TCR beta V gene segment behaved as functional or pseudogenic. In addition to the first cohort of about 650 subjects, a separate validation cohort of approximately 120 different subjects was used. The later analysis used no new phenotypic data to find candidate immune exposures, relying instead on TCR beta sequences and their occurrence across donors. High-throughput TCR immunosequencing, statistical association of individual TCRs with disease status, and machine learning were combined to predict cytomegalovirus infection status. The study aimed to test whether signatures of past pathogen exposure could be identified by cataloging public T cell receptors. In a later genetic analysis, genome-wide SNP genotypes for about three fifths of the roughly 670 donors were used, and that subset was treated as a discovery cohort. Donor age, sex, ethnicity and CMV serostatus were compiled alongside the repertoire data. Both class I and class II loci were covered by HLA typing, at four-digit resolution. Among around 400 genotyped donors of the cohort, an average of about 240,000 unique TCR beta nucleotide sequences was sequenced per donor, of which 15% to 20% were non-productive. Of the approximately 400 genotyped donors, approximately 83% fell in the genetic ancestry cluster associated with self-reported Caucasian donors. Using immunosequencing, the study profiled T cell repertoires from some 670 subjects and related those repertoires to cytomegalovirus serostatus. Roughly five DR-DQ haplotypes were handled as single units for association and clustering, since linkage in the cohort was strong. An early release that covered about 640 HLA-typed donors contained around 300 gigabases of sequencing data and about 93 million unique TCR sequences. To study patterns of TCR occurrence, a later analysis re-analyzed previously published TCR beta repertoires from just over 650 donors and added high-resolution HLA genotyping. The number of typed donors differed by locus: about 629-630 for A, B, C, DRB1 and DQB1; some 540 for DQA1; around 610 for DPA1; and around 490 for DPB1. The full study reports these points: A later analysis found that most CMV-associated TCR beta chains appeared HLA-restricted, with HLA associations seemingly driven largely by CMV exposure. A later analysis found that HLA-associated TCR beta chains were more clonally expanded and had lower generation probabilities than equally common non-associated chains. Only TCR beta chains were sequenced in this cohort, and the absence of alpha or paired-chain data limited detectable features. The classifier was reported to diagnose cytomegalovirus status with high specificity and sensitivity in both the original cohort and the validation cohort. It was suggested by the authors that the approach could potentially be generalized to other disease states and immunological phenotypes. The presence/absence analyses assumed that sequencing depth was roughly uniform across donors, and that assumption may not be true. A later genetic analysis associated a missense DCLRE1C variant with V-gene and J-gene trimming of TCR beta chains, and an independent cohort replicated the association. The 87-base-pair reads could not distinguish some IMGT-functional V segments, including TRBV6-2 and TRBV6-3, so those segments were excluded. In a later analysis, the rate of TCR association differed among HLA loci, with DRB1 alleles having the most associated TCRs and HLA-C alleles having the fewest. Compared with the approximately 710-donor mean, donors in an Asian-associated ancestry cluster had fewer N-insertions in productive TCRs, according to a later genetic analysis. Broadly in line with IMGT annotations, most TCR beta V segments showed up in productive rearrangements about 87% or about 30% of the time in an earlier analysis of under 700 of the donors. A further reported finding was that TCR beta sequences accurately predicted the HLA-A and HLA-B alleles for most subjects in the first cohort. Specific HLA alleles were associated with 15,000 to 20,000 TCR beta sequences at a false discovery rate of 0.05 in a later analysis. A later analysis reported that several top co-occurrence clusters appeared linked to parvovirus B19, influenza, CMV and Epstein-Barr virus. A group of highly shared sequence variants was considered likely to be a technical artifact of the sequencing pipeline. A total of fewer than 200 TCR beta chains were listed by the study as associated with cytomegalovirus. When HLA alleles, especially DR and DQ, strongly co-occurred, TCR associations were difficult to assign to individual alleles. Correlated functional status among segregating V segments might be attributable to linkage disequilibrium, but an unknown experimental factor could not be ruled out. In vitro tests confirmed that a few of the cytomegalovirus-associated TCR beta chains recognize cytomegalovirus antigens. The only immune exposure information available for the cohort was CMV serostatus. Most TCR sequences were observed very rarely across donors, whereas some public TCRs were present in many individuals. The earlier analysis of almost 600 of the donors excluded roughly 16 rarely observed V segments, including chromosome 9 orphons, because counts were too low. Because HLA typing was missing for some donors at each locus, association tests included only the typed subset.

The library was built by means of the immunoSEQ multiplex PCR assay. For the multiplex PCR, a mixture combining 60 forward primers for TCR Vbeta segments and 13 reverse primers for TCR Jbeta segments was used. The CDR3 region of rearranged TCR beta genes was amplified from genomic DNA by a multiplex PCR assay. The Illumina HiSeq System was used to sequence the amplified TCR beta libraries as 87-base-pair reads. Per the authors' processing: Across the 700 or so repertoires, a later analysis counted roughly 84 million unique TCR beta chains, roughly 11 million of which were shared by at least two donors. Raw reads were error-corrected and collapsed into unique sequences by a nearest-neighbor algorithm in which closely related sequences were merged to remove PCR and sequencing errors. V, D and J gene segments were assigned by aligning CDR3 sequences to IMGT reference sequences. Each retained sequence needed at least a six-nucleotide match to both a V gene segment and a J gene segment. A rearrangement counted as productive if the CDR3 had no stop codons and remained in frame with V and J, and every other rearrangement counted as non-productive. CDR3 was defined by IMGT convention, running from the second conserved V-encoded cysteine to the conserved J-encoded phenylalanine. The earlier analysis of approximately 590 of the donors excluded any sequence lacking an unambiguous match to a single V gene segment. An earlier analysis of some 610 of the donors called V segments functional above 56.7% productive rearrangements and segregating when the between-donor standard deviation exceeded 5%. A statistical classification framework was developed to diagnose cytomegalovirus status using the catalog of TCR beta chain sequences. A later analysis assigned V and J genes by comparing TCR nucleotide sequences with IMGT/GENE-DB human TR gene sequences. Using the TCRdist pipeline, a later analysis assigned CDR3 sequences along with most-parsimonious VDJ recombination scenarios. In a later analysis, every TCR beta chain was defined by the combination of its CDR3 amino acid sequence and its V-gene family, and reads without a unique V-gene family were dropped. To address suspected cross-contamination and a sequencing artifact, a later analysis removed some 620 highly shared, low-generation-probability nucleotide sequences. A later analysis calculated a clonal expansion index for each public chain from normalized within-repertoire ranks of inferred template counts. A later analysis computed generation probabilities with a VDJ recombination model fitted to out-of-frame rearrangements, and checked the results against IGoR. Hypergeometric tests were used in a later analysis to score TCR-TCR, TCR-HLA and TCR-CMV co-occurrence, with a repertoire-size bias correction applied to the TCR pairs. False discovery rates were estimated in a later analysis by permuting HLA or CMV assignments 20 times. A later analysis grouped co-occurring TCRs with DBSCAN, adding TCRdist sequence similarity when clustering within HLA-allele-positive subsets. Repertoires with fewer than 30,000 or more than 120,000 public chains, plus five repertoires with anomalous nucleotide sharing, were excluded from co-occurrence clustering. TCRdb took over this immuneACCESS table, retaining in-frame rearrangements with V and J assigned. Such tables are incomplete; in checked studies, under half of the missing clones stem from an unresolved V gene, and the remainder is unexplained. For V, J and clone size, that table is used; D and trimming come from the DNA. The sample profile shows about 140,000 clones; roughly three quarters of them were found once. Around 1% of the sample is held by the ten biggest clonotypes.

The cohort comprised around 700 healthy bone marrow donors. At the time of sampling, all cohort members were nominally healthy, though unrecorded immune exposures were likely present. The donor tested CMV seronegative, placing the donor among the 350 to 400 seronegative members of the cohort. Every donor gave a peripheral blood sample, and the peripheral blood mononuclear cells from that sample were used for TCR beta sequencing. Genomic DNA was extracted from the blood cell samples with the Qiagen DNeasy Blood Extraction Kit. Source material: PBMCs. The sequence joins TRBV19 to TRBJ1-3; the D segment cannot be called with confidence. The source is a young man in good health and CMV-seronegative. DNA sequence: TGTGCCACCTTGGGAAACACCATATATTTT. Translated, this is CATLGNTIYF.